Below, 25 T cell receptor beta chains from the same sample are listed, as sequenced in a study of shared clonotypes between healthy human individuals. Positively selected for CCR7, the CD45RO-negative cells used as naive CD8 cells excluded terminally differentiated effector memory CD45RA+ cells. Assay used: immunoSEQ multiplex PCR; TCRdb lists only in-frame clones, some missing. The repertoire holds around 550,000 clones, about 95% seen once, with over 0.095% in the top ten. Sequenced material: naive CD8+ T cells sorted from blood. These receptor sequences come from a woman under 40 in good health.

The rearrangement joins TRBV5-1 to TRBJ2-5; TRBD2 aligns across 12 bases. The CDR3 is made up of 15 amino acids. The trim removed 4 bases at V and 4 bases at J, leaving 5 bases unmatched. Germline V lookup: CDR1 SGHRS, CDR2 YFSETQ. The CDR3 is CASSTKTSGRETQYF. The CDR3 DNA reads as TGCGCCAGCAGCACAAAGACTAGCGGGAGAGAGACCCAGTACTTC.

In this sample, this clone turned up a few times. Sequence at one end of the junction differs from germline and may be a read error. The chain employs TRBV11-2 and TRBJ2-7; D unresolved. The length of the CDR3 is 10 residues. Germline V gene data show CDR1 as SGHAT and CDR2 as FQNNGV. CDR3 sequence (DNA): TGTGCCAGCAGCTCCCACGAGCAGTACTTC. This sequence encodes CASSSHEQYF.

Ten or more counts support this clone. This rearrangement joins TRBV7-9 to TRBJ1-1, with D unclear. V was pared by 1 base and J by 1 base, with 1 base between. Germline CDR1 and CDR2: SEHNR and FQNEAQ (reference sequence). This CDR3 is 12 amino acids long. The CDR3 DNA sequence: TGTGCCAGCAGCTTAGAGAACACTGAAGCTTTCTTT. Translation gives CASSLENTEAFF.

This sequence joins TRBV7-8 and TRBJ2-7, with a weak D call TRBD1 (6 bases). The CDR3 loop spans 12 amino acids. The V and J ends lost 4 bases and 6 bases respectively, with 10 bases between them. Germline-derived CDR1 and CDR2 are SGHVS and FQNEAQ. The CDR3 loop reads CASSSGTSEQYF. The CDR3 nucleotides read TGTGCCAGCAGCTCGGGGACATCCGAGCAGTACTTC.

Only one count was recorded for this clone. DNA of the CDR3: TGTGCCAGCAGCCAGGGCGGGACAGTCGAAGCTTTCTTT. As protein: CASSQGGTVEAFF. The V call is TRBV14, the J call TRBJ1-1, with TRBD1 identical over 7 bases. The CDR3 totals 13 residues. Unmatched junction bases numbered 6, after V lost 3 bases and J lost 8 bases. Looked up from germline, CDR1 is SGHDN and CDR2 is FVKESK.

The gene calls are TRBV27 and TRBJ2-3; 11 bases align to TRBD2. The germline V gene has CDR1 MNHEY and CDR2 SMNVEV (reference sequence). The trim removed 5 bases at V and 1 base at J, leaving 5 bases unmatched. This CDR3 comprises 16 residues. CDR3 sequence (DNA): TGTGCCAGCAGTCGGATACTAGCGGGAGGCACAGATACGCAGTATTTT. Translated: CASSRILAGGTDTQYF.

This chain joins TRBV19 and TRBJ1-2, with 9 positions matching TRBD1. J gave up 4 bases and V 4 bases, and 7 bases lay outside the gene matches. There are 15 residues in the CDR3. Germline V CDR1 and CDR2: LNHDA, SQIVND (reference sequence). The CDR3 nucleotides are TGTGCCAGTAGTAAACAGGGGGCGCAAGGCTATGGCTACACCTTC. Protein product: CASSKQGAQGYGYTF. The variable domain in full, with the rest retrieved from reference TRBV19 and TRBJ1-2, is DGGITQSPKYLFRKEGQNVTLSCEQNLNHDAMYWYRQDPGQGLRLIYYSQIVNDFQKGDIAEGYSVSREKKESFPLTVTSAQKNPTAFYLCASSKQGAQGYGYTFGSGTRLTVV.

The chain recombines TRBV5-1 with TRBJ2-1; D is ambiguous. The length of the CDR3 is 11 residues. The V end lost 6 bases, the J end lost 4 bases, and 5 bases lay between the germline ends. Germline V lookup: CDR1 SGHRS, CDR2 YFSETQ. This CDR3 reads CASKDYNEQFF. CDR3 sequence (DNA): TGCGCCAGCAAGGATTACAATGAGCAGTTCTTC.

CDR3 protein: CASSLAEGGKASLGQYF. The CDR3 coding sequence is TGTGCCAGCAGCTTAGCGGAAGGGGGGAAGGCAAGCCTTGGACAGTACTTC. V is TRBV7-8 and J is TRBJ2-7; the D gene could be TRBD1 or TRBD2 (6 bases each). The V end lost 0 bases, the J end lost 10 bases, and 25 bases lay between the germline ends. In germline, CDR1 is SGHVS, CDR2 FQNEAQ. The CDR3 is 17 residues long.

The chain uses TRBV19 and TRBJ2-7, with no clear D. Germline loops: CDR1 LNHDA, CDR2 SQIVND (reference sequence). The CDR3 covers 15 residues. Trimming stripped 5 bases from V and 0 bases from J, with 14 bases between. The CDR3 region is CASSPDSRSSYEQYF. The CDR3 coding sequence is TGTGCCAGTAGTCCCGATAGCCGCTCCTCCTACGAGCAGTACTTC.

The CDR3 protein is CASSESGVGTDTQYF. The CDR3 DNA follows: TGTGCCAGCAGTGAATCCGGGGTTGGCACAGATACGCAGTATTTT. The rearrangement links TRBV2 to TRBJ2-3, with a tentative D call TRBD2 (5 bases). Trimming removed 2 bases from V and 1 base from J, with 10 bases in between. The CDR3 totals 15 residues. Per germline, CDR1 SNHLY and CDR2 FYNNEI.

The genes are TRBV28 and TRBJ2-1, with 8 bases aligning to TRBD2. The CDR3 has 15 amino acids. The germline V gene has CDR1 MDHEN and CDR2 SYDVKM. The V segment lost 2 bases and the J segment 4 bases; nucleotides outside the gene matches: 4. CDR3 coding DNA: TGTGCCAGCAGTTTACAACTAGCGGATTACAATGAGCAGTTCTTC. Protein: CASSLQLADYNEQFF.

This chain joins TRBV30 and TRBJ2-5; 7 bases agree with TRBD1. This CDR3 contains 14 residues. V was pared by 1 base and J by 3 bases, with 5 bases of the junction left unmatched. Germline V gene data show CDR1 as GTSNPN and CDR2 as SVGIG (reference sequence). CDR3 amino acids: CAWSARTGKETQYF. CDR3 bases: TGTGCCTGGAGTGCCCGGACAGGAAAAGAGACCCAGTACTTC.

This chain's CDR3 is CARKDYNTGELFF. The CDR3 nucleotides read TGTGCCAGGAAGGACTACAACACCGGGGAGCTGTTTTTT. The chain has TRBV2 and TRBJ2-2; maybe TRBD2 (6 bases). In germline, CDR1 is SNHLY, CDR2 FYNNEI. The CDR3 length is 13 residues. Trimming left V 9 bases short and J 2 bases short, with 10 bases between.

V is TRBV2 and J is TRBJ2-5, with a tentative D call TRBD2 (5 bases). The J call may be in error: the DNA end matches TRBJ2-7 better. This CDR3 contains 15 residues. The germline CDR1 and CDR2 sequences are SNHLY and FYNNEI. The CDR3 region is CASSPGPLGDYEQYF. Here the CDR3 DNA reads TGTGCCAGCAGCCCGGGTCCCCTCGGGGACTACGAGCAGTACTTC.

This sequence joins TRBV9 and TRBJ2-1, with D tentatively TRBD1 or TRBD2 (5 bases each). Germline V gene lookup returns CDR1 SGDLS and CDR2 YYNGEE. V lost 3 bases and J 2 bases, leaving 21 bases between the germline ends. CDR3 length equals 18 residues. The CDR3 bases are TGTGCCAGCAGCGGGGGACCTGGGCTCCGAGGGGCCTACAATGAGCAGTTCTTC. Translated: CASSGGPGLRGAYNEQFF. Full variable domain (outside the CDR3, taken from reference TRBV9 and TRBJ2-1): DSGVTQTPKHLITATGQRVTLRCSPRSGDLSVYWYQQSLDQGLQFLIQYYNGEERAKGNILERFSAQQFPDLHSELNLSSLELGDSALYFCASSGGPGLRGAYNEQFFGPGTRLTVL.

The chain couples TRBV5-8 to TRBJ2-7; D uncertain. The CDR3 sequence is 13 residues long. Germline CDR1 is SGHTS and CDR2 is YDEGEE. V shed 4 bases and J shed 0 bases, with 8 bases lying between them. The CDR3 reads CASSPFGSYEQYF. The CDR3 DNA sequence: TGTGCCAGCAGCCCCTTTGGCTCCTACGAGCAGTACTTC.

The rearrangement joins TRBV5-4 to TRBJ1-2, with D possibly matching TRBD1 (6 bases). The germline CDR1 and CDR2 sequences are SGHNT and YYREEE (reference sequence). V dropped 6 bases and J dropped 4 bases, with 13 bases sitting between them. The CDR3 totals 13 residues. CDR3 coding DNA: TGTGCCAGCAACCACAGGGAGGGCTATGGCTACACCTTC. Protein sequence: CASNHREGYGYTF.

The chain recombines TRBV27 with TRBJ1-2; 8 nucleotides agree with TRBD1. Trimming took 5 bases from V and 10 from J; bases not matched to a gene: 12. The germline V gene encodes CDR1 MNHEY and CDR2 SMNVEV (reference sequence). This CDR3 is built from 14 residues. The CDR3 loop is CASSPNPGQVAYTF. The DNA of the CDR3 is TGTGCCAGCAGTCCCAATCCGGGACAGGTCGCCTACACCTTC.

A few counts support this clone. The chain uses TRBV28 and TRBJ1-5; D gene ambiguous. The germline V gene has CDR1 MDHEN and CDR2 SYDVKM. The CDR3 is 12 residues long. V was trimmed by 5 bases and J by 11 bases, leaving 13 bases between them. This chain's CDR3 is CASSPVFRAQHF. In nucleotides, the CDR3 is TGTGCCAGCAGTCCCGTTTTTAGAGCCCAGCATTTT.

This chain uses TRBV28 with TRBJ1-2; D gene unclear. Per the germline V gene, CDR1 is MDHEN and CDR2 is SYDVKM. This CDR3 is built from 17 residues. V shed 1 base and J shed 8 bases, with 23 bases lying between them. This chain's CDR3 is CASSLYHSYVRVGGYTF. The CDR3 coding sequence is TGTGCCAGCAGTTTATACCACTCCTACGTGCGGGTCGGAGGCTACACCTTC.

This rearrangement joins TRBV5-4 to TRBJ2-7; D is possibly TRBD2 (5 bases). The V gene's germline CDR1 is SGHNT and CDR2 YYREEE (reference sequence). Trimming shortened V by 4 bases and J by 2 bases, and 13 bases separated the two germline ends. The CDR3 is made up of 14 amino acids. Here the CDR3 reads CASSPPSGTYEQYF. The CDR3 DNA follows: TGTGCCAGCAGCCCCCCCAGCGGAACCTACGAGCAGTACTTC.

The V and J genes are TRBV11-3 and TRBJ1-1, with D unresolved. Trimming removed 0 bases at V and 4 bases at J, with 9 bases between. Looked up from germline, CDR1 is SGHNT and CDR2 is YENEEA. CDR3 length: 14 residues. In DNA, the CDR3 is TGTGCCAGCAGCTTAGATGGGGAGGGCACTGAAGCTTTCTTT. The encoded protein is CASSLDGEGTEAFF. Looking up the rest from reference TRBV11-3 and TRBJ1-1 gives the full variable domain: EAGVVQSPRYKIIEKKQPVAFWCNPISGHNTLYWYLQNLGQGPELLIRYENEEAVDDSQLPKDRFSAERLKGVDSTLKIQPAELGDSAVYLCASSLDGEGTEAFFGQGTRLTVV.

The V and J genes are TRBV6-5 and TRBJ2-5; TRBD2 might be the D (5 bases). With 0 bases removed from V and 5 bases from J, the gap between germline ends came to 10 bases. CDR1 is MNHEY and CDR2 is SVGAGI in the germline V gene. The CDR3 totals 14 residues. The CDR3 bases are TGTGCCAGCAGTTACTCGGGAGAGGCGGAGACCCAGTACTTC. Residues: CASSYSGEAETQYF.

The chain has TRBV6-1 and TRBJ2-5, with TRBD1 identical over 7 bases. Germline V gene lookup returns CDR1 MNHNS and CDR2 SASEGT. With V trimmed by 8 bases and J by 3 bases, 12 bases remained unmatched. The CDR3 extends over 15 amino acids. DNA for the CDR3: TGTGCCAGCGGGCGGGTGAGGGGGCGTGAAGAGACCCAGTACTTC. This sequence encodes CASGRVRGREETQYF.